One TCR beta chain is described in this entry. Its antigen is unidentified. The sample belongs to a study of shared clonotypes between healthy human individuals. Study information: Three plates were used per donor for CD4 naive, three for CD4 memory, two for CD8 naive and one for CD8 memory.

The V gene lost 0 bases and the J gene lost 8 bases, with 10 bases spanning the gap. Germline V gene data show CDR1 as SGHAT and CDR2 as FQDESV (reference sequence). The CDR3 consists of 13 residues. Clones were read by immunoSEQ multiplex PCR, and TCRdb kept only the in-frame ones, dropping some. The sample holds 2 million to 3 million clones, approximately 93% seen once. Study-level findings and limits: Investigators collected only blood, and repertoires in tissues likely differ. Compared with memory subsets, naive subsets generally had larger estimated richness. When naive CD4 clonotypes were compared across several donors, around 4.6% were shared.

This rearrangement joins TRBV11-1 to TRBJ1-2; TRBD1 is a possible D gene (6 bases). The sequence came from a man aged 18 to 29 in good health. Some clones in this sample may be carry-over from other donors' samples. The sequencing sample was made of naive CD4+ T cells from PBMCs. Documented subset: CD45RA+ positively selected. CDR3 protein: CASSLAGTRGYTF. Here the CDR3 DNA reads TGTGCCAGCAGCTTAGCAGGGACAAGGGGCTACACCTTC.